These 14 T cell receptor beta chains share one sample of origin, sequenced in a study of shared clonotypes between healthy human individuals. The table came from immunoSEQ multiplex PCR; TCRdb's copy has only in-frame clones and leaves some out. The profile shows 740,000 or so clones, about 80% of them singletons. Input material: memory CD4+ T cells sorted from blood. The subset here: CD45RA-negative fraction. These receptors were obtained from a young woman in good health.

The rearrangement joins TRBV29-1 to TRBJ1-2, with 11 bases fitting TRBD1. V lost 6 bases to trimming and J lost 5 bases; unmatched junction nucleotides: 2. The CDR3 spans 12 residues. Germline V CDR1 and CDR2: SQVTM, ANQGSEA. The CDR3 DNA sequence: TGCAGCGTGGGACAGGGGGAGTATGGCTACACCTTC. Encoded protein: CSVGQGEYGYTF. Variable domain in full (rest from reference TRBV29-1 and TRBJ1-2): SAVISQKPSRDICQRGTSLTIQCQVDSQVTMMFWYRQQPGQSLTLIATANQGSEATYESGFVIDKFPISRPNLTFSTLTVSNMSPEDSSIYLCSVGQGEYGYTFGSGTRLTVV.

The CDR3 region is CASSRDGTDLYGYTF. For the CDR3, the DNA is TGTGCCAGCAGCCGTGACGGGACAGACCTCTATGGCTACACCTTC. The J gene is TRBJ1-2, the V gene TRBV6-6, with 7 nucleotides matching TRBD1. The CDR3 length is 15 residues. Looked up from germline, CDR1 is MNHNY and CDR2 is SVGAGI (reference sequence). With V trimmed by 6 bases and J by 4 bases, 11 bases remained unmatched.

The V gene is TRBV6-5, the J gene TRBJ2-3; D is possibly TRBD1 (6 bases). This CDR3 has 15 amino acids. The germline CDR1 and CDR2 sequences are MNHEY and SVGAGI. Trimming removed 0 bases from V and 6 bases from J, with 13 bases in between. CDR3 coding DNA: TGTGCCAGCAGTTACTCGCAGGGGCGGATGGATACGCAGTATTTT. Residues: CASSYSQGRMDTQYF.

The chain joins TRBV5-8 to TRBJ1-2, with TRBD1 matching 7 bases. Unmatched junction bases numbered 10, after V lost 3 bases and J lost 5 bases. The V gene's germline CDR1 is SGHTS and CDR2 YDEGEE. There are 15 residues in the CDR3. The CDR3 sequence is CASSSSSKGAYGYTF. CDR3 nucleotides: TGTGCCAGCAGCTCCTCTTCTAAGGGGGCGTATGGCTACACCTTC.

The chain couples TRBV5-1 to TRBJ2-3, with D possibly called TRBD1 or TRBD2 (7 bases each). The length of the CDR3 is 18 residues. Trimming cost V 0 bases and J 2 bases, with 19 bases left between them. CDR1 and CDR2 from the germline V gene are SGHRS and YFSETQ. The chain's CDR3 is CASSLAMGGTADTDTQYF. CDR3 nucleotides: TGCGCCAGCAGCTTGGCCATGGGAGGGACAGCCGACACAGATACGCAGTATTTT.

This clone occurred once. The chain uses TRBV19 and TRBJ2-2; D ambiguous. Germline CDR1 and CDR2: LNHDA and SQIVND (reference sequence). This CDR3 region has 15 residues. With 7 bases removed from V and 1 base from J, the gap between germline ends came to 13 bases. The CDR3, as DNA: TGTGCCAGTATACCCCAGAGCGTGAACACCGGGGAGCTGTTTTTT. Translation: CASIPQSVNTGELFF.

The rearrangement joins TRBV14 to TRBJ1-2; 8 bases line up with TRBD1. Losses at the gene ends were 2 bases for V and 4 bases for J; bases not matched to a gene: 6. Per germline, CDR1 SGHDN and CDR2 FVKESK. The CDR3 runs 15 residues. In DNA, the CDR3 is TGTGCCAGCAGCCAATGGACAGGGCCGAGCTATGGCTACACCTTC. Amino acids: CASSQWTGPSYGYTF.

This chain connects TRBV6-5 to TRBJ1-6; tentatively, D is TRBD1 (6 bases). CDR3 length: 12 residues. Trimming shortened V by 8 bases and J by 7 bases, and 9 bases separated the two germline ends. Germline V gives CDR1 MNHEY, CDR2 SVGAGI. The CDR3, as DNA: TGTGCCAGCGGGACACCGAATTCACCCCTCCACTTT. Translating gives CASGTPNSPLHF.

This chain uses TRBV5-1 with TRBJ2-7; 7 bases agree with TRBD1. J gave up 1 base and V 4 bases, and 5 bases lay outside the gene matches. Germline V CDR1 and CDR2: SGHRS, YFSETQ. The CDR3 loop spans 14 amino acids. The CDR3 loop reads CASSGGRGSYEQYF. The CDR3 bases are TGCGCCAGCAGCGGGGGCAGGGGGTCCTACGAGCAGTACTTC.

The chain combines TRBV29-1 with TRBJ1-2; D gene unclear. The germline CDR1 and CDR2 sequences are SQVTM and ANQGSEA. The CDR3 runs 12 residues. Trimming pared 1 base from V and 7 bases from J, leaving 10 bases between. The CDR3 loop is CSVEVWGAGYTF. For the CDR3, the DNA is TGCAGCGTTGAAGTTTGGGGAGCTGGCTACACCTTC.

The V gene is TRBV18, the J gene TRBJ1-2; weak D call: TRBD1 (5 bases). The CDR3 totals 14 residues. Germline assignment: CDR1 KGHSH and CDR2 LQKENI. Trimming removed 4 bases from V and 2 bases from J, with 11 bases in between. CDR3 sequence (DNA): TGTGCCAGCTCACGAGGGGCGGCCAACTATGGCTACACCTTC. Residues: CASSRGAANYGYTF.

The V gene is TRBV7-9, the J gene TRBJ2-1, with 15 nucleotides matching TRBD2. The germline CDR1 and CDR2 sequences are SEHNR and FQNEAQ (reference sequence). Unmatched junction bases numbered 6, after V lost 6 bases and J lost 9 bases. This CDR3 region has 15 residues. CDR3 residues: CASRRTSGRAGEQFF. Here the CDR3 DNA reads TGTGCCAGCAGACGGACTAGCGGGAGGGCCGGTGAGCAGTTCTTC.

V gene TRBV5-6 combines with J gene TRBJ2-7; 7 positions agree with TRBD1. Unmatched junction bases numbered 1, after V lost 4 bases and J lost 6 bases. CDR3 length: 11 amino acids. Germline V gene sequence: CDR1 SGHDT, CDR2 YYEEEE. In DNA form, the CDR3 reads TGTGCCAGCAGCACAGGGGCCGAGCAGTACTTC. Protein product: CASSTGAEQYF.

The V call is TRBV28, the J call TRBJ2-6, with D maybe TRBD2 (5 bases). Per the germline V gene, CDR1 is MDHEN and CDR2 is SYDVKM. Trimming left V 2 bases short and J 5 bases short, with 10 bases between. This CDR3 has 15 amino acids. DNA for the CDR3: TGTGCCAGCAGTTTAGAGCGGTTGCGGGCCAACGTCCTGACTTTC. Amino acid sequence: CASSLERLRANVLTF.